This T cell receptor beta chain was retrieved from a study of blood T cell repertoires in COVID-19. Sequenced by immunoSEQ multiplex PCR; TCRdb stores in-frame clones only, minus some. The data contain about 22,000 clones, less than 95% of them singletons. The clonotype was recovered from a man between 65 and 85 years old with acute or convalescent COVID-19. The sequencing sample was made of peripheral blood.

CDR3 loop: CSVETWQGVPAFF. The CDR3 bases are TGCAGCGTTGAAACGTGGCAGGGGGTCCCCGCTTTCTTT. The chain links TRBV29-1 to TRBJ1-1, with TRBD1 identical over 7 bases. The germline V gene encodes CDR1 SQVTM and CDR2 ANQGSEA. CDR3 length: 13 residues. The V gene end was trimmed by 2 bases and the J gene end by 11 bases; junction bases not matched to a gene: 11.